The 12 T cell receptor beta chains presented below share a single source sample, sequenced in a study of T cell responses to AZD1222 COVID-19 vaccine. Measured with immunoSEQ multiplex PCR; TCRdb has only the in-frame clones, and not every one. The table shows 100,000 to 150,000 clones, with over 75% occurring only once. Sequencing was performed on peripheral blood, taken on day 0 of AZD1222 vaccination. The receptors here all came from an adult in good health.

This clone was found a few times. The chain has TRBV4-3 and TRBJ2-7, with a possible D match to TRBD1 (5 bases). Germline CDR1 reads LGHNA; CDR2 reads YSLEER. The V end was cut by 8 bases, the J end by 1 base, with 12 bases between. The CDR3 spans 13 residues. Here the CDR3 DNA reads TGCGCCAGCGCACAGGAGCCGTCCTACGAGCAGTACTTC. It encodes CASAQEPSYEQYF.

This chain uses TRBV7-8 with TRBJ2-2; D may be TRBD1 or TRBD2 (5 bases each). V shed 1 base and J shed 1 base, with 10 bases lying between them. CDR3 length: 16 amino acids. Germline V lookup: CDR1 SGHVS, CDR2 FQNEAQ. Here the CDR3 reads CASSLGSGLNTGELFF. CDR3 bases: TGTGCCAGCAGCTTAGGGTCGGGGCTGAACACCGGGGAGCTGTTTTTT.

In DNA, the CDR3 is TGTGCCAGCTCACCACCGTCTAGGGGGTACACCGGGGAGCTGTTTTTT. Translating gives CASSPPSRGYTGELFF. The V call is TRBV18, the J call TRBJ2-2; possibly TRBD1 for D (6 bases). V lost 0 bases and J lost 3, with 11 bases in between. Germline CDR1 KGHSH, CDR2 LQKENI. The CDR3 runs to 16 residues.

V usage is TRBV10-1 and J usage is TRBJ2-5; 8 nucleotides match TRBD2. Trimming took 7 bases from V and 4 from J; bases not matched to a gene: 8. CDR1 and CDR2 (germline): WNHNN, SYGVQD (reference sequence). This CDR3 spans 14 amino acids. CDR3 loop: CASNAGGFGETQYF. Written as DNA, the CDR3 is TGCGCCAGCAACGCGGGGGGCTTCGGAGAGACCCAGTACTTC.

The chain carries TRBV5-1 and TRBJ2-3; no clear D. Trimming left V 3 bases short and J 0 bases short, with 11 bases between. The CDR3 has 15 amino acids. CDR1 and CDR2 (germline): SGHRS, YFSETQ. CDR3 amino acids: CASSSRSGSTDTQYF. In nucleotides, the CDR3 is TGCGCCAGCAGCTCTAGGTCCGGGAGCACAGATACGCAGTATTTT.

J is TRBJ2-7 and V is TRBV3-1 (or the pseudogene TRBV3-2); TRBD2 might be the D (6 bases). Germline lookup yields CDR1 LGHDT and CDR2 YNNKEL (reference sequence). CDR3 length: 13 residues. Trimming stripped 4 bases from V and 6 bases from J, with 13 bases between. The CDR3 loop reads CASSPTSLGEQYF. CDR3 sequence (DNA): TGTGCCAGCAGCCCAACTAGCTTGGGCGAGCAGTACTTC.

Of note for this clone: The junction differs from germline at one of its ends, possibly a read error. This chain joins TRBV19 and TRBJ1-3; D not resolved. Germline assignment: CDR1 LNHDA and CDR2 SQIVND (reference sequence). This CDR3 spans 16 amino acids. In nucleotides, the CDR3 is TGTGCTAGTAGTATTGGCGGCAGCCACTCTGGAAACACCATATATTTT. Protein product: CASSIGGSHSGNTIYF.

The chain couples TRBV3-1 (or the pseudogene TRBV3-2) to TRBJ1-3; D gene unclear. Germline values: CDR1 LGHDT, CDR2 YNNKEL (reference sequence). The CDR3 totals 11 residues. The V end was cut by 10 bases, the J end by 11 bases, with 15 bases between. This CDR3 reads CATYSGSAIYF. CDR3 DNA: TGTGCCACATACTCGGGGAGTGCCATATATTTT.

The chain combines TRBV7-2 with TRBJ1-1; the D is unclear. The CDR3 runs 14 residues. Germline V gene sequence: CDR1 SGHTA, CDR2 FQGNSA. V gave up 0 bases and J gave up 4 bases, with 9 bases separating them. CDR3 DNA sequence: TGTGCCAGCAGCTTAGCGGTGAGCGGCACTGAAGCTTTCTTT. Its translation: CASSLAVSGTEAFF.

The J gene is TRBJ1-4, the V gene TRBV14; 11 bases line up with TRBD1. The CDR3 has 14 residues. Germline V CDR1 and CDR2: SGHDN, FVKESK. V shed 4 bases, J shed 8 bases, and the junction held 3 bases outside the gene matches. CDR3 nucleotide sequence: TGTGCCAGCAGCCCCCGGACAGGGGGCGAAAAACTGTTTTTT. It codes for CASSPRTGGEKLFF.

Worth noting for this clone: An end of the junction does not agree with germline; a read error may underlie this. This chain links TRBV3-1 (or the pseudogene TRBV3-2) with TRBJ2-5; no reliable D call. CDR3 size: 13 residues. Germline V gives CDR1 LGHDT, CDR2 YNNKEL (reference sequence). CDR3 protein: CASSRPPGRHRHF. Here the CDR3 DNA reads TGTGCCAGCAGCCGCCCTCCGGGCCGCCATCGACACTTC.

This chain uses TRBV29-1 with TRBJ1-2; possibly TRBD1 for D (6 bases). This CDR3 spans 13 amino acids. Germline assignment: CDR1 SQVTM and CDR2 ANQGSEA. V dropped 6 bases and J dropped 7 bases, with 18 bases sitting between them. CDR3 loop: CSVQGPREGGYTF. Here the CDR3 DNA reads TGCAGCGTGCAGGGGCCGAGGGAGGGTGGCTACACCTTC.